The sequence of this TCR beta chain was determined in a study of T cell repertoires in cytomegalovirus infection. TCRdb used MiXCR to reprocess the reads, holding one entry per CDR3 protein. The sample lists approximately 750,000 distinct CDR3 sequences, 35% occurring once. The V and J ends lost 8 bases and 4 bases respectively, with 17 bases between them. The germline V gene has CDR1 MDHEN and CDR2 SYDVKM. This CDR3 is 14 amino acids long. Overall study results and limits: Summed frequency of public TCR beta families distinguished CMV carriers with the relevant HLA.

In this sample, this clonotype turned up a few times. Its antigen is currently unknown. The source of this sequence is a human donor in good health (CMV status not recorded). Some clones in this sample may be carry-over from other donors' samples. The sequenced sample was PBMCs. This chain connects TRBV28 to TRBJ1-2, with D possibly being TRBD1 (5 bases). The CDR3 spells CASGQQQARYGYTF. The DNA of the CDR3 is TGTGCCAGCGGCCAACAACAGGCGCGCTATGGCTACACCTTC.